This T cell receptor beta chain was captured in a study of blood T cell repertoires in COVID-19. Germline lookup yields CDR1 DFQATT and CDR2 SNEGSKA (reference sequence). The CDR3 spans 11 residues. V was pared by 6 bases and J by 6 bases, with 11 bases between. Libraries were prepared by immunoSEQ multiplex PCR; TCRdb keeps only in-frame clonotypes and omits some of them. The data hold about 160,000 clones, with roughly 80% observed a single time. The sample was peripheral blood. V usage is TRBV20-1 and J usage is TRBJ2-5; weak D call: TRBD1 (5 bases). This receptor was identified in a woman between 40 and 50 years old with COVID-19, enrolled during active disease. The CDR3 spells CSAGDLKTQYF. Written as DNA, the CDR3 is TGCAGTGCAGGGGATTTGAAGACCCAGTACTTC.